This T cell receptor beta chain originates from a study of monozygotic twins with inflammatory bowel disease. TCRdb reprocessed the 5' RACE reads; each CDR3 protein has one entry and no DNA is given. Listed are about 330,000 distinct CDR3 sequences; under 2.5% falls within the top ten. The CDR3 covers 14 residues. Germline V gene sequence: CDR1 SGHRS, CDR2 YFSETQ. This TCR was sampled from a human donor with ulcerative colitis or Crohn's disease, or a healthy co-twin of an affected twin (not recorded which). The rearrangement uses TRBV5-1 and TRBJ2-5; the D gene TCRdb calls, TRBD2, cannot be checked with no DNA. Source material: blood. This chain's CDR3 is CASSPGTTKETQYF.